The 16 T cell receptor beta chains reported below all come from one sample, sequenced in a study of blood T cell repertoires in COVID-19. Using immunoSEQ multiplex PCR, the repertoire was profiled, and TCRdb retains in-frame clones only, with some absent. This sample yields about 110,000 clones, of which 85% to 90% are seen a single time; 3% to 3.5% belongs to the top ten. Sequenced material: peripheral blood. These TCRs come from a woman aged 45-65 years with acute or convalescent COVID-19.

The chain recombines TRBV5-1 with TRBJ1-1, with TRBD1 matching over 8 bases. The germline gives CDR1 SGHRS, CDR2 YFSETQ. CDR3 length: 14 amino acids. The trim removed 4 bases at V and 1 base at J, leaving 3 bases unmatched. The CDR3 DNA follows: TGCGCCAGCAGCGAGACAGGGGCGAACACTGAAGCTTTCTTT. Translation: CASSETGANTEAFF.

The chain uses TRBV28 and TRBJ1-4; 8 bases match TRBD1. Looked up from germline, CDR1 is MDHEN and CDR2 is SYDVKM. The CDR3 is made up of 14 amino acids. Trimming at V came to 6 bases and at J to 6 bases, leaving 6 bases not matched to a gene. Written as DNA, the CDR3 is TGTGCCAGCAGAGGGGACAGGCGGCATGAAAAACTGTTTTTT. It is translated as CASRGDRRHEKLFF.

This clone has a count of ten or more. The rearrangement joins TRBV6-5 to TRBJ2-7, with D perhaps TRBD2 (5 bases). The V and J ends lost 6 bases and 0 bases respectively, with 9 bases between them. The CDR3 loop spans 13 amino acids. In germline, CDR1 is MNHEY, CDR2 SVGAGI. The CDR3 bases are TGTGCCAGCAGGCTTCGGGACTCCTACGAGCAGTACTTC. Translating it yields CASRLRDSYEQYF.

The chain uses TRBV11-2 and TRBJ1-3; TRBD1 might be the D (6 bases). Trimming pared 3 bases from V and 3 bases from J, leaving 15 bases between. The germline V gene encodes CDR1 SGHAT and CDR2 FQNNGV. This CDR3 region has 16 residues. CDR3 region: CASSLRWAGDGNTIYF. The CDR3 DNA reads TGTGCCAGCAGCTTGAGGTGGGCAGGGGATGGAAACACCATATATTTT.

This clone came up once. The chain is built from TRBV18 and TRBJ2-3; the D gene is possibly TRBD2 (6 bases). The germline V gene has CDR1 KGHSH and CDR2 LQKENI. Trimming removed 3 bases from V and 6 bases from J, with 22 bases in between. The CDR3 sequence is 17 residues long. CDR3 coding DNA: TGTGCCAGCTCACCTCTAAGGCGACTAGATTCTGGGGATACGCAGTATTTT. Translation: CASSPLRRLDSGDTQYF.

This chain joins TRBV11-2 and TRBJ2-1, with 7 positions matching TRBD2. The germline gives CDR1 SGHAT, CDR2 FQNNGV. The V segment lost 1 base and the J segment 12 bases; nucleotides outside the gene matches: 6. This CDR3 comprises 13 residues. CDR3 sequence reads: CASSLAGAGRQFF. The CDR3 DNA sequence: TGTGCCAGCAGCTTAGCGGGAGCGGGAAGGCAGTTCTTC.

The CDR3 region is CASQGTGEQFF. CDR3 in DNA: TGTGCCAGCCAGGGGACAGGAGAGCAGTTCTTC. This sequence joins TRBV12-3 or TRBV12-4 and TRBJ2-1; 8 positions agree with TRBD1. Trimming took 8 bases from V and 10 from J; bases not matched to a gene: 4. The CDR3 has 11 residues.

This chain links TRBV7-9 with TRBJ1-2; D is perhaps TRBD1 (5 bases). Germline CDR1 is SEHNR and CDR2 is FQNEAQ (reference sequence). Trimming stripped 2 bases from V and 4 bases from J, with 8 bases between. This CDR3 is 13 amino acids long. Here the CDR3 reads CASSLQGGYGYTF. As DNA, the CDR3 is TGTGCCAGCAGCTTACAGGGTGGCTATGGCTACACCTTC. Supplemented by reference TRBV7-9 and TRBJ1-2, the full variable domain reads DTGVSQNPRHKITKRGQNVTFRCDPISEHNRLYWYRQTLGQGPEFLTYFQNEAQLEKSRLLSDRFSAERPKGSFSTLEIQRTEQGDSAMYLCASSLQGGYGYTFGSGTRLTVV.

This rearrangement joins TRBV6-5 to TRBJ2-1, with D possibly matching TRBD1 (5 bases). Per the germline V gene, CDR1 is MNHEY and CDR2 is SVGAGI. V lost 6 bases, J lost 3 bases, and 9 bases lay in between. The CDR3 consists of 13 residues. CDR3 residues: CASRGPNYNEQFF. The DNA of the CDR3 is TGTGCCAGCAGGGGGCCTAACTACAATGAGCAGTTCTTC.

The rearrangement joins TRBV19 to TRBJ2-6; D possibly corresponds to TRBD1 (6 bases). V shed 4 bases and J shed 3 bases, with 13 bases lying between them. Germline V lookup: CDR1 LNHDA, CDR2 SQIVND (reference sequence). CDR3 length: 16 amino acids. The CDR3 sequence is CASSKQGDGGANVLTF. The DNA of the CDR3 is TGTGCCAGTAGTAAACAGGGAGACGGTGGGGCCAACGTCCTGACTTTC.

This chain connects TRBV27 to TRBJ2-2, with 9 bases matching TRBD1. V shed 2 bases and J 6 bases; nucleotides not matched to a gene: 7. Germline V lookup: CDR1 MNHEY, CDR2 SMNVEV (reference sequence). The CDR3 totals 16 residues. The CDR3 is CASSLAGQGSAGELFF. DNA of the CDR3: TGTGCCAGCAGTTTAGCGGGACAGGGTAGCGCCGGGGAGCTGTTTTTT.

V and J are TRBV19 and TRBJ2-5; 8 nucleotides match TRBD2. From germline, CDR1 is LNHDA and CDR2 SQIVND (reference sequence). The CDR3 is 14 amino acids. The V gene end was trimmed by 6 bases and the J gene end by 5 bases; junction bases not matched to a gene: 8. The CDR3, as DNA: TGTGCCAGTAGCGCCGGGAGGGGGAAGGAGACCCAGTACTTC. Encoded protein: CASSAGRGKETQYF.

J is TRBJ1-6 and V is TRBV30, with D unresolved. CDR1 is GTSNPN and CDR2 is SVGIG in the germline V gene (reference sequence). The CDR3 covers 16 residues. V lost 7 bases, J lost 0 bases, and 16 bases lay in between. The CDR3 sequence is CASRLDGGSYNSPLHF. Here the CDR3 DNA reads TGTGCCTCCCGACTCGACGGCGGCTCCTATAATTCACCCCTCCACTTT.

The rearrangement joins TRBV7-9 to TRBJ1-4; D is possibly TRBD1 (5 bases). The CDR3 has 17 amino acids. Germline CDR1 and CDR2: SEHNR and FQNEAQ (reference sequence). V gave up 0 bases and J gave up 3 bases, with 14 bases separating them. CDR3 DNA: TGTGCCAGCAGCTTAGCTGGGACTCGGGCGGCTAATGAAAAACTGTTTTTT. It encodes CASSLAGTRAANEKLFF.

The V call is TRBV27, the J call TRBJ1-1; D is unclear. CDR1 is MNHEY and CDR2 is SMNVEV in the germline V gene (reference sequence). The V gene lost 6 bases and the J gene lost 10 bases, with 24 bases spanning the gap. The CDR3 contains 15 residues. CDR3 sequence reads: CASSPTLYLRAGAFF. The CDR3, as DNA: TGTGCCAGCAGCCCCACACTCTATTTACGAGCAGGAGCTTTCTTT.

The rearrangement joins TRBV30 to TRBJ1-2, with TRBD1 identical over 11 bases. This CDR3 is built from 13 residues. The germline V gene encodes CDR1 GTSNPN and CDR2 SVGIG (reference sequence). V lost 5 bases and J lost 7; bases outside the gene matches: 6. The CDR3 DNA is TGTGCCTGGGCCGGGGACAGGGGGTTTGGCTACACCTTC. This codes for CAWAGDRGFGYTF.